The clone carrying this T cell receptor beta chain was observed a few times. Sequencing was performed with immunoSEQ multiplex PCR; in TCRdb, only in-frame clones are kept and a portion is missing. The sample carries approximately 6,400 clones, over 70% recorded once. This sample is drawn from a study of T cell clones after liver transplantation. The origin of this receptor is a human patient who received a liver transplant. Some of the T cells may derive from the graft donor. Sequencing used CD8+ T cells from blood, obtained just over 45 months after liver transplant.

The CDR3, as DNA: TGTGCCTGGAGTGTAGGGGCAGGGGAAAGGCAGCCCCAGCATTTT. This gives the protein CAWSVGAGERQPQHF. V and J are TRBV30 and TRBJ1-5; possibly TRBD1 for D (6 bases). This CDR3 region has 15 residues. The germline V gene encodes CDR1 GTSNPN and CDR2 SVGIG (reference sequence). V shed 0 bases and J shed 7 bases, with 16 bases lying between them.